Following are 28 T cell receptor beta chains from one sample sequenced in a study of glioma-infiltrating T cells after dendritic cell vaccination. Clones were sequenced by immunoSEQ multiplex PCR, and TCRdb holds only the in-frame ones, with some missing. This sample has under 100,000 clones, with roughly 90% found just once. This specimen was blood, taken before dendritic cell vaccination. The receptors shown here come from a human donor with glioblastoma.

The V gene is TRBV4-1, the J gene TRBJ1-3; D remains unclear. V shed 5 bases and J shed 4 bases, with 18 bases lying between them. Germline V lookup: CDR1 MGHRA, CDR2 YSYEKL. This CDR3 comprises 16 residues. CDR3 residues: CASSDPPGSGGNTIYF. CDR3 in DNA: TGCGCCAGCAGCGACCCTCCAGGTAGCGGAGGAAACACCATATATTTT.

V usage is TRBV7-6 and J usage is TRBJ2-7; 9 bases match TRBD1. CDR1 is SGHVS and CDR2 is FNYEAQ in the germline V gene. Unmatched junction bases numbered 12, after V lost 6 bases and J lost 6 bases. This CDR3 region has 15 residues. This chain's CDR3 is CASSSTGGVGGEQYF. The CDR3 DNA sequence: TGTGCCAGCAGTTCTACAGGGGGCGTCGGAGGCGAGCAGTACTTC.

V is TRBV18 and J is TRBJ2-1, with 10 bases fitting TRBD2. V was pared by 9 bases and J by 7 bases, with 6 bases of the junction left unmatched. The CDR3 covers 13 residues. Germline assignment: CDR1 KGHSH and CDR2 LQKENI. The CDR3 is CASQTSGRNEQFF. CDR3 coding DNA: TGTGCCAGTCAGACTAGCGGGCGAAATGAGCAGTTCTTC.

This sequence joins TRBV21-1 and TRBJ2-5; the listed D gene, TRBD1, was not tested against the DNA. TRBV21-1 is recorded as a pseudogene. This CDR3 has 16 residues. The DNA of the CDR3 is TGTGCCAGCAGCAAAGCAGCCAGGGTATTTGTGCAGACCCAGTACTTC. This gives the protein CASSKAARVFVQTQYF.

This chain joins TRBV7-3 and TRBJ2-6, with D unresolved. Between the trimmed V and J ends, which lost 5 bases and 0 bases, there was a span of 14 bases. Looked up from germline, CDR1 is SGHTA and CDR2 is FQGTGA. The CDR3 has 17 residues. The CDR3 nucleotides read TGTGCCAGCAGCCCCTCGTCCGGTTACTCTGGGGCCAACGTCCTGACTTTC. This codes for CASSPSSGYSGANVLTF.

The V and J genes are TRBV7-3 and TRBJ1-6; D unresolved. The V and J ends lost 4 bases and 4 bases respectively, with 8 bases between them. Germline V gene sequence: CDR1 SGHTA, CDR2 FQGTGA. CDR3 length equals 14 residues. The CDR3 region has the DNA TGTGCCAGCAGCTCGGGTCTATATAATTCACCCCTCCACTTT. This translates into CASSSGLYNSPLHF.

This clone came up a few times. The chain recombines TRBV6-5 with TRBJ1-1; maybe TRBD1 (6 bases). Trimming left V 4 bases short and J 4 bases short, with 16 bases between. CDR1 and CDR2 (germline): MNHEY, SVGAGI. The CDR3 has 15 residues. CDR3 coding DNA: TGTGCCAGCAGTTGGGGCGGGGGGCCTGGCACTGAAGCTTTCTTT. This gives the protein CASSWGGGPGTEAFF.

The genes are TRBV2 and TRBJ2-1, with a tentative D call TRBD2 (5 bases). Germline V gene sequence: CDR1 SNHLY, CDR2 FYNNEI. Trimming cost V 6 bases and J 0 bases, with 15 bases left between them. This CDR3 has 16 amino acids. CDR3 nucleotide sequence: TGTGCCAGCAGCGTTTATGCTAGCAGCTCCTACAATGAGCAGTTCTTC. Translated, it gives CASSVYASSSYNEQFF.

The chain has TRBV2 and TRBJ2-5; possibly TRBD2 for D (5 bases). The ends were cut back, 2 bases at V and 5 bases at J, with 9 bases in the middle. Per germline, CDR1 SNHLY and CDR2 FYNNEI. This CDR3 spans 13 amino acids. The CDR3 sequence: CASSEFREETQYF. For the CDR3, the DNA is TGTGCCAGCAGTGAATTTAGGGAGGAGACCCAGTACTTC.

The gene calls are TRBV4-2 and TRBJ2-3; 10 bases match TRBD2. V shed 2 bases, J shed 3 bases, and the junction held 2 bases outside the gene matches. Germline values: CDR1 LGHNA, CDR2 YNFKEQ. The CDR3 is 15 amino acids. CDR3 region: CASSQLAGDTDTQYF. CDR3 nucleotide sequence: TGTGCCAGCAGCCAACTAGCGGGAGATACAGATACGCAGTATTTT.

The V gene is TRBV10-2, the J gene TRBJ1-2; D gene ambiguous. Germline V gene lookup returns CDR1 WSHSY and CDR2 SAAADI. The CDR3 totals 12 residues. V gave up 5 bases and J gave up 1 base, with 5 bases separating them. CDR3 DNA sequence: TGCGCCAGCAGTATAGATAACTATGGCTACACCTTC. Its translation is CASSIDNYGYTF.

This chain links TRBV6-1 with TRBJ2-7; TRBD1 agrees at 9 bases. Losses at the gene ends were 7 bases for V and 2 bases for J; bases not matched to a gene: 9. Germline-derived CDR1 and CDR2 are MNHNS and SASEGT. The CDR3 is 15 residues long. The CDR3: CASIVGTGGTYEQYF. The CDR3 DNA is TGTGCCAGCATCGTCGGTACAGGGGGCACCTACGAGCAGTACTTC.

V usage is TRBV5-1 and J usage is TRBJ1-2; D ambiguous. The V gene lost 4 bases and the J gene lost 1 base, with 17 bases spanning the gap. Germline V gene lookup returns CDR1 SGHRS and CDR2 YFSETQ. The CDR3 has 16 residues. CDR3 coding DNA: TGCGCCAGCAGCCTCATCTCTGAACAGCTTAACTATGGCTACACCTTC. Amino acids: CASSLISEQLNYGYTF. Full variable domain (outside the CDR3, taken from reference TRBV5-1 and TRBJ1-2): KAGVTQTPRYLIKTRGQQVTLSCSPISGHRSVSWYQQTPGQGLQFLFEYFSETQRNKGNFPGRFSGRQFSNSRSEMNVSTLELGDSALYLCASSLISEQLNYGYTFGSGTRLTVV.

The count of this clone is one. At one end, the junction sequence differs from germline, possibly due to a read error. The chain joins TRBV29-1 to TRBJ2-7, with 11 bases that match TRBD1. The V gene's germline CDR1 is SQVTM and CDR2 ANQGSEA. CDR3 length: 15 residues. The CDR3: CSVETRTGGSHEQYF. The DNA of the CDR3 is TGCAGCGTTGAAACTAGGACAGGGGGCTCCCACGAGCAGTACTTC.

The chain uses TRBV30 and TRBJ2-2, with 12 bases fitting TRBD2. The CDR3 covers 16 residues. Germline V gene sequence: CDR1 GTSNPN, CDR2 SVGIG (reference sequence). J gave up 2 bases and V 3 bases, and 4 bases lay outside the gene matches. CDR3 region: CAWRGLAGTNTGELFF. In DNA form, the CDR3 reads TGTGCCTGGAGAGGACTAGCGGGAACTAACACCGGGGAGCTGTTTTTT. The full variable domain, with the rest looked up from reference TRBV30 and TRBJ2-2, is SQTIHQWPATLVQPVGSPLSLECTVEGTSNPNLYWYRQAAGRGLQLLFYSVGIGQISSEVPQNLSASRPQDRQFILSSKKLLLSDSGFYLCAWRGLAGTNTGELFFGEGSRLTVL.

Points on this clone: The junction departs from germline at one end; a sequencing error may be responsible. The V gene is TRBV6-1, the J gene TRBJ1-2; 9 nucleotides align to TRBD1. There are 12 residues in the CDR3. The germline CDR1 and CDR2 sequences are MNHNS and SASEGT. The CDR3 DNA reads as TGTGCCAGCAGTGAAGGACAGGGGGTCTCGTTCTTC. Its protein product is CASSEGQGVSFF.

The chain couples TRBV11-2 to TRBJ2-7; D unresolved. The V gene's germline CDR1 is SGHAT and CDR2 FQNNGV. This CDR3 contains 12 residues. Trimming removed 1 base at V and 3 bases at J, with 4 bases between. The CDR3 region is CASSLGSYEQYF. The CDR3 DNA reads as TGTGCCAGCAGCTTAGGGAGCTACGAGCAGTACTTC.

This chain links TRBV27 with TRBJ2-7, with D perhaps matching TRBD1 (5 bases). The V gene lost 6 bases and the J gene lost 3 bases, with 12 bases spanning the gap. There are 13 residues in the CDR3. CDR1 is MNHEY, CDR2 SMNVEV, per germline (reference sequence). As DNA, the CDR3 is TGTGCCAGCAGCCCCGAAAGGGGCTACGAGCAGTACTTC. Translating gives CASSPERGYEQYF.

This chain links TRBV12-5 with TRBJ2-3; 16 bases agree with TRBD2. Germline V lookup: CDR1 LGHNT, CDR2 FRNRAP. CDR3 size: 18 residues. Trimming at V came to 6 bases and at J to 0 bases, leaving 6 bases not matched to a gene. The CDR3 spells CASGRGTSGRASTDTQYF. In nucleotides, the CDR3 is TGTGCTAGTGGCCGCGGGACTAGCGGGAGGGCCAGCACAGATACGCAGTATTTT.

The table lists this clone with a count of one. The DNA for the CDR3 is TGTGCCAGCTGGGGGCATATAGCGGGAGGCAATGAGCAGTTCTTC. Translated: CASWGHIAGGNEQFF. The gene calls are TRBV25-1 and TRBJ2-1; 10 bases match TRBD2. The CDR3 runs to 15 residues. V lost 8 bases to trimming and J lost 6 bases; unmatched junction nucleotides: 10. From germline, CDR1 is MGHDK and CDR2 SYGVNS.

This chain connects TRBV9 to TRBJ1-3; D is uncertain. Trimming took off 4 bases at V and 0 bases at J, with 14 bases between the two ends. This CDR3 spans 16 amino acids. Germline-derived CDR1 and CDR2 are SGDLS and YYNGEE. CDR3 DNA: TGTGCCAGCAGCCTCCGGGAATTTGGCTCTGGAAACACCATATATTTT. Its translation: CASSLREFGSGNTIYF.

The rearrangement joins TRBV27 to TRBJ2-1, with D possibly TRBD2 on 6 matching bases. Per germline, CDR1 MNHEY and CDR2 SMNVEV (reference sequence). The CDR3 consists of 14 residues. V shed 10 bases and J shed 6 bases, with 19 bases lying between them. CDR3 nucleotide sequence: TGTGCCACCCATCGGAGCGGGCCAATCAATGAGCAGTTCTTC. Amino acids: CATHRSGPINEQFF.

This clone was observed a few times. This chain links TRBV6-5 with TRBJ2-1; 7 bases are a match to TRBD2. The CDR3 runs 15 residues. With 5 bases clipped from V and 4 bases from J, the junction kept 8 bases outside the gene matches. Germline CDR1 is MNHEY and CDR2 is SVGAGI. CDR3 sequence reads: CASSLSGTLYNEQFF. Written as DNA, the CDR3 is TGTGCCAGCAGTCTAAGCGGGACCCTATACAATGAGCAGTTCTTC.

The chain employs TRBV5-5 and TRBJ2-3, with a tentative D call TRBD2 (5 bases). Deletions cut 0 bases from V and 0 bases from J, with 8 bases between. CDR3 length equals 15 residues. Germline CDR1 and CDR2: SGHKS and YYEKEE (reference sequence). The CDR3 nucleotides are TGTGCCAGCAGCTTGGTTCCGGGGAGCACAGATACGCAGTATTTT. Encoded protein: CASSLVPGSTDTQYF.

The V and J genes are TRBV7-9 and TRBJ2-7, with 9 bases identical to TRBD2. Unmatched junction bases numbered 10, after V lost 7 bases and J lost 3 bases. CDR1 SEHNR and CDR2 FQNEAQ come from the germline V gene (reference sequence). This CDR3 has 15 amino acids. The CDR3 coding sequence is TGTGCCAGCACCTCTTCGGCTAGCGGGGTCTACGAGCAGTACTTC. This translates into CASTSSASGVYEQYF. Variable domain in full (rest from reference TRBV7-9 and TRBJ2-7): DTGVSQNPRHKITKRGQNVTFRCDPISEHNRLYWYRQTLGQGPEFLTYFQNEAQLEKSRLLSDRFSAERPKGSFSTLEIQRTEQGDSAMYLCASTSSASGVYEQYFGPGTRLTVT.

The chain uses TRBV6-5 and TRBJ1-6; 7 bases line up with TRBD1. The CDR3 is 15 amino acids. J was trimmed by 13 bases and V by 4 bases; bases with no gene match: 13. Germline CDR1 reads MNHEY; CDR2 reads SVGAGI. CDR3 sequence reads: CASSSSYRGSAPLHF. The CDR3 DNA is TGTGCCAGCAGTTCCTCCTACAGGGGCTCAGCGCCCCTCCACTTT.

V and J are TRBV2 and TRBJ2-1; 12 bases fit TRBD2. The J segment lost 0 bases and the V segment lost 7 bases, leaving 16 bases of the junction unmatched. Germline V lookup: CDR1 SNHLY, CDR2 FYNNEI. This CDR3 is built from 20 residues. CDR3 sequence: CASTRERTSGVFSSYNEQFF. The CDR3 bases are TGTGCCAGCACCCGGGAAAGGACTAGCGGGGTCTTTAGCTCCTACAATGAGCAGTTCTTC.

This clone was picked up a small number of times. The J gene is TRBJ2-3, the V gene TRBV6-4; 10 positions agree with TRBD1. Per the germline V gene, CDR1 is MRHNA and CDR2 is SNTAGT. The CDR3 sequence is 15 residues long. V shed 2 bases, J shed 1 base, and the junction held 0 bases outside the gene matches. CDR3 sequence reads: CASSDGTGGTDTQYF. CDR3 in DNA: TGTGCCAGCAGTGACGGGACAGGGGGCACAGATACGCAGTATTTT.